This T cell receptor beta chain derives from a study of T cells in women clearing cervical HPV infection. For the study at large: Blood came at first lesion visit for cases, post-clearance for controls. Study-wide results and caveats: It is unknown whether associations predate infection; no effector/memory or HPV-specific sorting. Cases and controls were distinguished at AUC 0.83 by richness and V genes.

Genomic DNA, averaging roughly 1,200 ng per sample, yielded TCR beta CDR3 via immunoSEQ. The assay was immunoSEQ multiplex PCR, and TCRdb's table has in-frame clones only and misses some. This table holds around 23,000 clones. Points on this clone: Its antigen is unidentified.

Sequencing was done on a sample of blood buffy coat. This sequence was found in a woman aged 18 to 69 with a cervical HPV16 infection that either progressed to CIN3+ or cleared (not recorded which).

Partial CDR3 DNA: TGTGCCAGCAGCTTAGCGACTGCAGAGACC. This codes for CASSLATAET. From start to end, the CDR3 is CASSLATAETQYF. The rearrangement uses TRBV7-2 and TRBJ2-5; D remains ambiguous. The sequenced fragment ends 3 residues before the CDR3 boundary, so the rest is inferred from the germline J gene. V was trimmed by 0 bases and J by 4 bases, leaving 6 bases between them. The CDR3 spans 13 residues. Germline V gives CDR1 SGHTA, CDR2 FQGNSA. The full variable domain, completed using reference TRBV7-2 and TRBJ2-5, is GAGVSQSPSNKVTEKGKDVELRCDPISGHTALYWYRQSLGQGLEFLIYFQGNSAPDKSGLPSDRFSAERTGGSVSTLTIQRTQQEDSAVYLCASSLATAETQYFGPGTRLLVL.